The sample holds many counts of the clone carrying this T cell receptor beta chain. A read error may be the cause here, since a much bigger clone is one base away. This record comes from a study of tumor-infiltrating lymphocytes in primary liver carcinoma. It was from approximately 20-30 mg of unsorted bulk tissue that RNA and DNA were co-extracted. Researchers generated TCR beta cDNA from roughly 500 ng of total RNA, relying on a constant-region primer. Employing slightly modified ARM-PCR, three nested multiplex PCR rounds were run, and these gave rise to the TCR beta libraries. In TCRdb, the multiplex PCR reads were re-called with MiXCR into one record per CDR3 protein. Of more than 30,000 distinct CDR3 sequences in the sample, less than 80% were seen once. Sequencing was performed on liver tumor tissue from sampling region 5. Subset reported: tumor region T5, tumor centre. The sequence derives from a man aged 40-55 years with primary liver carcinoma and hepatitis B virus infection.

CDR3 residues: CASSLEQFFCEQYF. CDR3 DNA: TGTGCCAGCAGCTTGGAACAGTTCTTTTGCGAGCAGTACTTC. This chain links TRBV5-5 with TRBJ2-7; unclear D gene. Germline loops: CDR1 SGHKS, CDR2 YYEKEE (reference sequence). The length of the CDR3 is 14 residues. Between the trimmed V and J ends, which lost 0 bases and 6 bases, there was a span of 13 bases.